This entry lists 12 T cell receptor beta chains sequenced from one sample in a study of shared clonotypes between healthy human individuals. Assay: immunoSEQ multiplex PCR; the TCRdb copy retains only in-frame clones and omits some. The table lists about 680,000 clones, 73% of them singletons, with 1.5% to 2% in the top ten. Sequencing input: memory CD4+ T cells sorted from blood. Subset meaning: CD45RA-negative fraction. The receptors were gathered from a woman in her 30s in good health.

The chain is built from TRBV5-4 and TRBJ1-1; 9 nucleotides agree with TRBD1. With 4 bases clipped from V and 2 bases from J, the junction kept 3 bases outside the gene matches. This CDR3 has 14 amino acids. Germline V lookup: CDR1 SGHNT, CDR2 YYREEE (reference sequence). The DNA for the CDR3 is TGTGCCAGCAGCCTGGACAGGGGAAACACTGAAGCTTTCTTT. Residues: CASSLDRGNTEAFF. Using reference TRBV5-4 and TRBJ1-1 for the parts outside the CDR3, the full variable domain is ETGVTQSPTHLIKTRGQQVTLRCSSQSGHNTVSWYQQALGQGPQFIFQYYREEENGRGNFPPRFSGLQFPNYSSELNVNALELDDSALYLCASSLDRGNTEAFFGQGTRLTVV.

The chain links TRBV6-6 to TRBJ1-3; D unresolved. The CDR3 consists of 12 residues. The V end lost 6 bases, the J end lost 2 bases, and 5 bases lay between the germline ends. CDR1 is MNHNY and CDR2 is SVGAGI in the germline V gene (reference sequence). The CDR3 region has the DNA TGTGCCAGCAGCGAAGCTGGAAACACCATATATTTT. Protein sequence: CASSEAGNTIYF.

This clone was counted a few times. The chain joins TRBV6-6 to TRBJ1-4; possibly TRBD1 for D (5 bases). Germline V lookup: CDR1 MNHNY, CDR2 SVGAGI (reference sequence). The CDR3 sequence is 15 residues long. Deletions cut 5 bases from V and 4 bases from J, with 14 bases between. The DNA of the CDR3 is TGTGCCAGCAGTCCTTACAGGTCGAATAATGAAAAACTGTTTTTT. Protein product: CASSPYRSNNEKLFF.

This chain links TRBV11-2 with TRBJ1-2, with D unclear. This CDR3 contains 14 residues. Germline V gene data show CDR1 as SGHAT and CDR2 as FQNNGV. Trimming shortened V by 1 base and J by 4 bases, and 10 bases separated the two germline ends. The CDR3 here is CASSLGSVSYGYTF. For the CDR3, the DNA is TGTGCCAGCAGCTTAGGCTCGGTTAGCTATGGCTACACCTTC. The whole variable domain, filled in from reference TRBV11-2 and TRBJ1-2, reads EAGVAQSPRYKIIEKRQSVAFWCNPISGHATLYWYQQILGQGPKLLIQFQNNGVVDDSQLPKDRFSAERLKGVDSTLKIQPAKLEDSAVYLCASSLGSVSYGYTFGSGTRLTVV.

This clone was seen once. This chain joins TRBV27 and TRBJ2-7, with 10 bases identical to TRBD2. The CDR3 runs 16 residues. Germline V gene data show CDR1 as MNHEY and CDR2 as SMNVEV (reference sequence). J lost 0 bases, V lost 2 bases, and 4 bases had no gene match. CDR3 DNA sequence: TGTGCCAGCAGTTTAATCAGGACTAGCGGCTCCTACGAGCAGTACTTC. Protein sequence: CASSLIRTSGSYEQYF.

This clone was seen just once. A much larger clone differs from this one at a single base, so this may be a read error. The CDR3: CASSLGQKETQYF. As DNA, the CDR3 is TGTGCCAGCAGCTTAGGACAGAAAGAGACCCAGTACTTC. The rearrangement links TRBV11-2 to TRBJ2-5, with TRBD1 as a possible D gene (5 bases). This CDR3 is built from 13 residues. The germline CDR1 and CDR2 sequences are SGHAT and FQNNGV. The V end was cut by 1 base, the J end by 3 bases, with 6 bases between.

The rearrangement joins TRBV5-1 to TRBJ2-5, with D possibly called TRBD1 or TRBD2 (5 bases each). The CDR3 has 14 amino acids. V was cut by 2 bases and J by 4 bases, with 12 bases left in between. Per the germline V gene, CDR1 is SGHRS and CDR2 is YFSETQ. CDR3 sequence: CASSFRDPRETQYF. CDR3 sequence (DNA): TGCGCCAGCAGCTTCCGGGACCCAAGAGAGACCCAGTACTTC.

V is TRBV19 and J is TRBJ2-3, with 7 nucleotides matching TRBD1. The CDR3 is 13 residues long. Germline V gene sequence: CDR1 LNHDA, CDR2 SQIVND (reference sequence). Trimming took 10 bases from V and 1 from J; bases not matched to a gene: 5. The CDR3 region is CATRDRRTDTQYF. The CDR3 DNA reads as TGTGCCACTAGGGACAGACGCACAGATACGCAGTATTTT.

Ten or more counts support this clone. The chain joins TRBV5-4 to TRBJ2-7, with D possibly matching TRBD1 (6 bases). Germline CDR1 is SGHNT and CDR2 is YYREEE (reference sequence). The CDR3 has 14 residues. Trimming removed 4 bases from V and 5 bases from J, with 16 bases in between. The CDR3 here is CASSLAGVRNEQYF. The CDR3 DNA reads TGTGCCAGCAGCCTAGCAGGGGTAAGGAACGAGCAGTACTTC.

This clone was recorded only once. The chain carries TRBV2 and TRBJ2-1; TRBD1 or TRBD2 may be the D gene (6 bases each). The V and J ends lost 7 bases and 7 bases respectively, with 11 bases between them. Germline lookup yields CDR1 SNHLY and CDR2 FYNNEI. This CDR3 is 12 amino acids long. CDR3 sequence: CASNREANEQFF. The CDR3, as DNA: TGTGCCAGCAACAGGGAGGCAAATGAGCAGTTCTTC.

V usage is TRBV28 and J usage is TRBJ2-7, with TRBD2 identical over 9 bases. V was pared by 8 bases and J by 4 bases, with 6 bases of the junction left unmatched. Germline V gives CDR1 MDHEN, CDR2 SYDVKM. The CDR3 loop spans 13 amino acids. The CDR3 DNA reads TGTGCCAGCTTTAGTAGCGGGAGTTACGAGCAGTACTTC. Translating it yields CASFSSGSYEQYF.

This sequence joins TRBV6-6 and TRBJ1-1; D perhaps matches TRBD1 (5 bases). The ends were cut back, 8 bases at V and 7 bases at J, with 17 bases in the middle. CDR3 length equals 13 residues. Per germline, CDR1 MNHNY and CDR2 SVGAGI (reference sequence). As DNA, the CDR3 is TGTGCCAGCTCCAAGGCGGACAACGATGAAGCTTTCTTT. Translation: CASSKADNDEAFF.